The T cell receptor (beta chain) described here comes from a study of response to subunit inactivated influenza vaccine. CDR3 size: 14 residues. Germline trimming cut 5 bases from V and 3 bases from J; bases unmatched to any gene: 5. One entry per CDR3 protein, called by TCRdb with MiXCR from the RT-PCR reads. This sample has approximately 700,000 distinct CDR3 sequences, with 15% to 18% found just once. This clonotype was counted many times. The chain couples TRBV12-3 or TRBV12-4 to TRBJ2-7; 9 bases map to TRBD2. Sequenced material: PBMCs from blood, taken 12 days after vaccination. The source of this sequence is a man in his fifties or sixties who received an inactivated influenza vaccine. The CDR3 bases are TGTGCCAGCAGTACGGGACTAGCCGTCTACGAGCAGTACTTC. Amino acid sequence: CASSTGLAVYEQYF.